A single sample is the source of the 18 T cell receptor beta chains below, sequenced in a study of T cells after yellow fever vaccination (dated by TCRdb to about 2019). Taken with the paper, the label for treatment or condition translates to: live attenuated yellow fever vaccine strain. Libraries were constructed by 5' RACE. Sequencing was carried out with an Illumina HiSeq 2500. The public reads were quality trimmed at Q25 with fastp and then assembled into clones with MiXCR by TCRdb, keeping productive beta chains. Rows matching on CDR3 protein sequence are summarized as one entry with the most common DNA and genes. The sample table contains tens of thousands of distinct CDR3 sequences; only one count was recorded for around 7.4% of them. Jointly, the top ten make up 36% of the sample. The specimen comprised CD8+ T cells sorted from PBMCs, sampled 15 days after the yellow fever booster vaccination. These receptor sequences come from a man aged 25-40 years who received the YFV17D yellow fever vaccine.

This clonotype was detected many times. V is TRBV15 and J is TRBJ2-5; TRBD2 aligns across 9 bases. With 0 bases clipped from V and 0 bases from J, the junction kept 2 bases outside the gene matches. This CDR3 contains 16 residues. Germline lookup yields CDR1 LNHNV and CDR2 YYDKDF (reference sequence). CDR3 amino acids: CATSREVAGDQETQYF. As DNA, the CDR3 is TGTGCCACCAGCAGAGAGGTAGCGGGAGACCAAGAGACCCAGTACTTC.

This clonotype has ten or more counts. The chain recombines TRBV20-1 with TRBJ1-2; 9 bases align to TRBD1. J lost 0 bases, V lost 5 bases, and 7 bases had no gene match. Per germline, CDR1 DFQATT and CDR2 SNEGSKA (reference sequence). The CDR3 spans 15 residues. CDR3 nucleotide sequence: TGCAGTGCTCGGGACAGGGTAGAATCTAACTATGGCTACACCTTC. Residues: CSARDRVESNYGYTF.

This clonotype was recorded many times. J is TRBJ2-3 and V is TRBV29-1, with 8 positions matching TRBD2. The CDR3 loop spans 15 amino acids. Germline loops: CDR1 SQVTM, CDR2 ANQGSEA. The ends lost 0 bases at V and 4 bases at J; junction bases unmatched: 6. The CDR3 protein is CSVEDGATSADTQYF. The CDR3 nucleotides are TGCAGCGTTGAAGATGGCGCGACTAGCGCAGATACGCAGTATTTT.

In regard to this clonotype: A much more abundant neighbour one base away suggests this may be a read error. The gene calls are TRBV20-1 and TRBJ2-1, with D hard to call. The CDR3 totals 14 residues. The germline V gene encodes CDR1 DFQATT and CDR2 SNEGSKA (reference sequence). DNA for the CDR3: TGCGGTGCTAGTTGGCACCAAGTCGGGAATGAGCAGTTCTTC. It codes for CGASWHQVGNEQFF.

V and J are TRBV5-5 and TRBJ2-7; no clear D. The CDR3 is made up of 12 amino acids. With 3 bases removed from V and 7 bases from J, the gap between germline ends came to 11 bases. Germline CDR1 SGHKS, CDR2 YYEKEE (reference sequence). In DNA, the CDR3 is TGTGCCAGCAGCTGGCTGAGTGAAGAGCAGTACTTC. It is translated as CASSWLSEEQYF.

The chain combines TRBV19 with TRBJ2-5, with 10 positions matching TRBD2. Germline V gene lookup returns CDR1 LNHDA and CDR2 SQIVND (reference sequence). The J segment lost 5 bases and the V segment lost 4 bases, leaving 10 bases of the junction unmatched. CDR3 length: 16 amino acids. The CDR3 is CASSNRLAGDLETQYF. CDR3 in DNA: TGTGCCAGTAGTAACCGTCTAGCGGGAGATCTGGAGACCCAGTACTTC.

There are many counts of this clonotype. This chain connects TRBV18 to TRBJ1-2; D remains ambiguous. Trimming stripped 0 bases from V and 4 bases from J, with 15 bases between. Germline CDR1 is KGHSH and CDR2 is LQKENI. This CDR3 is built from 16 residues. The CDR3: CASSPPVDGGLYGYTF. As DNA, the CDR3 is TGTGCCAGCTCACCACCGGTGGACGGAGGCCTCTATGGCTACACCTTC.

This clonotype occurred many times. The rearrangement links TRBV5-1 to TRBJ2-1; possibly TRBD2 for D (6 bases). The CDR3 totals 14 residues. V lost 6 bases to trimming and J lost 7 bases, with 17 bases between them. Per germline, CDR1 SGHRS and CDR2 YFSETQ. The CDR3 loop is CASTPGELPNEQFF. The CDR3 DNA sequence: TGCGCCAGCACCCCGGGGGAGCTTCCAAATGAGCAGTTCTTC.

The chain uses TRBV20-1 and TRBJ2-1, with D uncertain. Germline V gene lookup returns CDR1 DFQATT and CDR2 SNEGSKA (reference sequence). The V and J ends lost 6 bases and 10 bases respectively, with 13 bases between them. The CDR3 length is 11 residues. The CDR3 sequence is CSALLVGEQFF. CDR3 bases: TGCAGTGCCCTTCTCGTGGGGGAGCAGTTCTTC.

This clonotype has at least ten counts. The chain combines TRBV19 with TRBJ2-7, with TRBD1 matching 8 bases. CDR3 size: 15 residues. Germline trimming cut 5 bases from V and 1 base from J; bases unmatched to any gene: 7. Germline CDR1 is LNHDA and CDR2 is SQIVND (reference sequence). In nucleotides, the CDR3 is TGTGCCAGTAGTCATTTGGACAGGGCGTCCTACGAGCAGTACTTC. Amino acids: CASSHLDRASYEQYF.

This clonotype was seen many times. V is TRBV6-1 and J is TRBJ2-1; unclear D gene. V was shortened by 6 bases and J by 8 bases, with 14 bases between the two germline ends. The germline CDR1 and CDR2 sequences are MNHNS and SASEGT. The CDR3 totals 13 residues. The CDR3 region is CASSLLRTDEQFF. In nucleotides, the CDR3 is TGTGCCAGCAGCCTGCTTAGGACCGATGAGCAGTTCTTC.

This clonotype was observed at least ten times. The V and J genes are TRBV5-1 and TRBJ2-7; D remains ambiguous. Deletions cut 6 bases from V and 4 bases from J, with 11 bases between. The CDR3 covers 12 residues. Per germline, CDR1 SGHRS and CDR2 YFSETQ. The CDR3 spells CASKSGEYEQYF. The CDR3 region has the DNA TGCGCCAGCAAAAGTGGAGAGTACGAGCAGTACTTC. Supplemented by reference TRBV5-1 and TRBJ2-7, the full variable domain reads KAGVTQTPRYLIKTRGQQVTLSCSPISGHRSVSWYQQTPGQGLQFLFEYFSETQRNKGNFPGRFSGRQFSNSRSEMNVSTLELGDSALYLCASKSGEYEQYFGPGTRLTVT.

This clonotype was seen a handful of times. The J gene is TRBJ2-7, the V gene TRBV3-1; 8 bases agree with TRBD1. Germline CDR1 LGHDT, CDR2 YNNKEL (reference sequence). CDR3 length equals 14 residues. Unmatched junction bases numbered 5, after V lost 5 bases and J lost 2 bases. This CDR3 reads CASSSGTGPYEQYF. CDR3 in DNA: TGTGCCAGCAGCTCCGGGACAGGCCCCTACGAGCAGTACTTC.

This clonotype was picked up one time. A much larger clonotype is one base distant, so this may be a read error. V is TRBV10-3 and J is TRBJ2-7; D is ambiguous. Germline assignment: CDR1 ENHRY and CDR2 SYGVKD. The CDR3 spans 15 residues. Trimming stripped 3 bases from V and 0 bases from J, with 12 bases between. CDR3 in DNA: TGTGCCATCAGTGATATTCGGGCGAGCTCCTACGAGCAGTACTTC. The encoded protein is CAISDIRASSYEQYF.

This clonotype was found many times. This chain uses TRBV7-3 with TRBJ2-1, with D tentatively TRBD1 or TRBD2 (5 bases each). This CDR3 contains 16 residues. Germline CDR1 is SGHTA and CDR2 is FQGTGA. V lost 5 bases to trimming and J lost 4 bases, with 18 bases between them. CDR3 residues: CASSKPGTATYNEQFF. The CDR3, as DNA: TGTGCCAGCAGCAAACCCGGGACGGCAACTTACAATGAGCAGTTCTTC.

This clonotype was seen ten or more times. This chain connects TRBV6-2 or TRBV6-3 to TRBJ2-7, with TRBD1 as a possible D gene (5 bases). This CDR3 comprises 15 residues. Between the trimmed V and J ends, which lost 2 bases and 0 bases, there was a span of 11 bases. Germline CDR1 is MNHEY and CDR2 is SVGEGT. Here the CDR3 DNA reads TGTGCCAGCAGTTACGGTGCAGACAGCTCCTACGAGCAGTACTTC. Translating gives CASSYGADSSYEQYF.

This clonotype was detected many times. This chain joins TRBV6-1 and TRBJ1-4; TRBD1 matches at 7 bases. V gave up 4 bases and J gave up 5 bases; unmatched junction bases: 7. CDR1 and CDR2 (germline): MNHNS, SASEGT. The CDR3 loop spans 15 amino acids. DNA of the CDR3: TGTGCCAGCAGTGTTAACAGGGGAGAAAATGAAAAACTGTTTTTT. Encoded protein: CASSVNRGENEKLFF.

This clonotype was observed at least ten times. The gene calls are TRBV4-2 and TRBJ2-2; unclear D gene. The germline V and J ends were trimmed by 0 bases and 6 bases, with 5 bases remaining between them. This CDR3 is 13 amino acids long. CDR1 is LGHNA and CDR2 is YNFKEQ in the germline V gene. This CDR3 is CASSQDPPGELFF. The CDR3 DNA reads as TGTGCCAGCAGCCAAGATCCTCCCGGGGAGCTGTTTTTT.